Presented here are 16 T cell receptor beta chains from one specimen sequenced in a study of CD8 T cell repertoires and HIV-1 epitope variants. TCRdb's table, derived via immunoSEQ multiplex PCR, lists solely in-frame clones and lacks some. Among about 6,000 clones listed, about 70% were seen once. Which antigens these TCRs recognize remains unknown. Sequences were obtained from cultured CD8+ T cells derived from PBMCs. These receptors all come from a male donor with HIV.

This clone was counted only a few times. The chain recombines TRBV7-8 with TRBJ2-1; D is undetermined. Germline values: CDR1 SGHVS, CDR2 FQNEAQ. The CDR3 is 16 residues long. V was trimmed by 8 bases and J by 0 bases, leaving 17 bases between them. CDR3 coding DNA: TGTGCCAGCCAGTCCTCCCCCGGCAGCTCCTACAATGAGCAGTTCTTC. It encodes CASQSSPGSSYNEQFF.

This chain joins TRBV28 and TRBJ2-3, with 13 bases identical to TRBD2. The CDR3 sequence is 16 residues long. The germline CDR1 and CDR2 sequences are MDHEN and SYDVKM. With V trimmed by 5 bases and J by 6 bases, 8 bases remained unmatched. For the CDR3, the DNA is TGTGCCAGCAGTCGGCCTTGGACTAGCGGGAGTGATACGCAGTATTTT. As protein: CASSRPWTSGSDTQYF.

By share of the sample, this clone is medium-sized. The chain links TRBV4-3 to TRBJ1-2; D not certain. This CDR3 is built from 16 residues. Germline loops: CDR1 LGHNA, CDR2 YSLEER. The V and J ends lost 0 bases and 3 bases respectively, with 14 bases between them. The CDR3 sequence: CASSQDPPDLDYGYTF. In DNA form, the CDR3 reads TGCGCCAGCAGCCAAGATCCCCCAGACTTGGACTATGGCTACACCTTC.

This CDR3 is CASSQDRGFYNEQFF. The CDR3 bases are TGTGCCAGTAGTCAGGACAGGGGATTTTACAATGAGCAGTTCTTC. The chain joins TRBV19 to TRBJ2-1; 9 bases are a match to TRBD1. V lost 5 bases and J lost 4; bases outside the gene matches: 6. Looked up from germline, CDR1 is LNHDA and CDR2 is SQIVND (reference sequence). The CDR3 is made up of 15 amino acids.

This clone was seen only a few times. The V gene is TRBV9, the J gene TRBJ2-7, with 9 bases identical to TRBD1. This CDR3 contains 15 residues. Trimming took 3 bases from V and 3 from J; bases not matched to a gene: 7. The V gene's germline CDR1 is SGDLS and CDR2 YYNGEE. Here the CDR3 reads CASSASPGQGYEQYF. CDR3 sequence (DNA): TGTGCCAGCAGCGCCAGTCCGGGACAGGGCTACGAGCAGTACTTC. The full variable domain, rest sourced from reference TRBV9 and TRBJ2-7, is DSGVTQTPKHLITATGQRVTLRCSPRSGDLSVYWYQQSLDQGLQFLIQYYNGEERAKGNILERFSAQQFPDLHSELNLSSLELGDSALYFCASSASPGQGYEQYFGPGTRLTVT.

The chain carries TRBV6-5 and TRBJ2-7; no clear D. This CDR3 is built from 12 residues. Per germline, CDR1 MNHEY and CDR2 SVGAGI. Trimming took off 4 bases at V and 0 bases at J, with 4 bases between the two ends. In nucleotides, the CDR3 is TGTGCCAGCAGTTCCAGCTCCTACGAGCAGTACTTC. Translated, it gives CASSSSSYEQYF.

The chain links TRBV5-4 to TRBJ1-6; no clear D gene. The CDR3 is 15 residues long. Trimming took 4 bases from V and 4 from J, leaving 12 bases between them. Germline V gene sequence: CDR1 SGHNT, CDR2 YYREEE (reference sequence). The CDR3 spells CASSPSPAYNSPLHF. DNA of the CDR3: TGTGCCAGCAGCCCCTCGCCCGCTTATAATTCACCCCTCCACTTT.

The chain joins TRBV7-9 to TRBJ2-3, with TRBD2 matching 8 bases. J lost 1 base, V lost 5 bases, and 11 bases had no gene match. Germline loops: CDR1 SEHNR, CDR2 FQNEAQ (reference sequence). The CDR3 runs to 17 residues. The CDR3 DNA reads TGTGCCAGCAGCCCCTATGAGTGGCGGGGGGGCACAGATACGCAGTATTTT. Protein product: CASSPYEWRGGTDTQYF.

The chain links TRBV2 to TRBJ2-7, with D possibly called TRBD1 or TRBD2 (5 bases each). The CDR3 sequence is 13 residues long. The V end lost 4 bases, the J end lost 6 bases, and 13 bases lay between the germline ends. Looked up from germline, CDR1 is SNHLY and CDR2 is FYNNEI. CDR3 sequence reads: CASSASGTGEQYF. The CDR3 bases are TGTGCCAGCAGTGCCTCCGGGACCGGCGAGCAGTACTTC.

The chain couples TRBV7-9 to TRBJ1-6; D unclear. CDR1 SEHNR and CDR2 FQNEAQ come from the germline V gene (reference sequence). The CDR3 contains 16 residues. V was shortened by 5 bases and J by 0 bases, with 11 bases between the two germline ends. Here the CDR3 reads CASSTAISSYNSPLHF. The CDR3 nucleotides are TGTGCCAGCAGCACAGCGATTAGCTCCTATAATTCACCCCTCCACTTT.

The chain couples TRBV2 to TRBJ2-1; 7 bases fit TRBD2. V gave up 8 bases and J gave up 6 bases; unmatched junction bases: 13. The CDR3 extends over 15 amino acids. CDR1 is SNHLY, CDR2 FYNNEI, per germline. CDR3 protein: CASSSSGALSNEQFF. The CDR3 DNA reads TGTGCCAGCTCCTCGAGCGGGGCCCTCTCCAATGAGCAGTTCTTC.

By its share, this clone is hyperexpanded. V gene TRBV13 combines with J gene TRBJ2-5; TRBD2 might be the D (5 bases). The CDR3 is made up of 15 amino acids. CDR1 and CDR2 from the germline V gene are PRHDT and FYEKMQ (reference sequence). V lost 4 bases and J lost 2, with 14 bases in between. The CDR3 nucleotides read TGTGCCAGCAGCTCCGCCGGGATAGATCAAGAGACCCAGTACTTC. Translated: CASSSAGIDQETQYF.

The genes are TRBV28 and TRBJ1-1; D ambiguous. CDR3 length: 13 amino acids. Germline V gene lookup returns CDR1 MDHEN and CDR2 SYDVKM. V lost 2 bases and J lost 5, with 9 bases in between. CDR3 residues: CASSLGRRTEAFF. As DNA, the CDR3 is TGTGCCAGCAGTTTAGGCAGGAGGACTGAAGCTTTCTTT.

The gene calls are TRBV5-6 and TRBJ2-6; D remains ambiguous. Per the germline V gene, CDR1 is SGHDT and CDR2 is YYEEEE. The CDR3 spans 15 residues. V was pared by 5 bases and J by 3 bases, with 12 bases between. The CDR3 loop reads CASRLGISGANVLTF. The CDR3 DNA follows: TGTGCCAGCAGACTTGGGATAAGTGGGGCCAACGTCCTGACTTTC.

The chain couples TRBV2 to TRBJ1-2, with D perhaps TRBD1 (6 bases). Germline V gene sequence: CDR1 SNHLY, CDR2 FYNNEI. V dropped 2 bases and J dropped 5 bases, with 12 bases sitting between them. The CDR3 covers 14 residues. In nucleotides, the CDR3 is TGTGCCAGCAGTGAAATAGGGACACTTTATGGCTACACCTTC. Translation gives CASSEIGTLYGYTF.

V is TRBV6-1 and J is TRBJ2-7; TRBD2 might be the D (6 bases). Trimming removed 9 bases at V and 1 base at J, with 10 bases between. The CDR3 has 12 residues. Looked up from germline, CDR1 is MNHNS and CDR2 is SASEGT. CDR3 sequence: CASKGTSYEQYF. CDR3 in DNA: TGTGCCAGTAAGGGGACTTCCTACGAGCAGTACTTC.